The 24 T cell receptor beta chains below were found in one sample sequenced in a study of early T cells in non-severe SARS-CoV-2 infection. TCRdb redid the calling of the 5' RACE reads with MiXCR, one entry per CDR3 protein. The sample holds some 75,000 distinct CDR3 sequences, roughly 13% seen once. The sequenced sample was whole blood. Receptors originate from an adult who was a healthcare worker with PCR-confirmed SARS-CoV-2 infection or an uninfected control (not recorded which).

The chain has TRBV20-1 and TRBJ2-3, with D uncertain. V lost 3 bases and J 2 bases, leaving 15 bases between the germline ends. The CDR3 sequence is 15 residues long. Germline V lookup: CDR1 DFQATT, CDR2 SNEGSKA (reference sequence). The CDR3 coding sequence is TGCAGTGCTAGCCCCCCCACGGGCCTCACAGATACGCAGTATTTT. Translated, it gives CSASPPTGLTDTQYF.

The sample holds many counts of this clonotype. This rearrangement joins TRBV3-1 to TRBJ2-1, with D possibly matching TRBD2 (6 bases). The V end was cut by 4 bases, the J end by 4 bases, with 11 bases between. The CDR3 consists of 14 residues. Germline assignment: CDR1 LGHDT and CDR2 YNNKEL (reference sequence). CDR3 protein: CASSPSTSYNEQFF. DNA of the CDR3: TGTGCCAGCAGCCCTTCGACTAGTTACAATGAGCAGTTCTTC.

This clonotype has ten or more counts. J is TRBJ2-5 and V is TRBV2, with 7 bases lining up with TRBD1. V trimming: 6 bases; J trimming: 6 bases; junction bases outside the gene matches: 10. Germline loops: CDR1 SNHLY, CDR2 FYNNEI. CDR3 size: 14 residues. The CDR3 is CASRRTGASQTQYF. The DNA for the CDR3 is TGTGCCAGCAGGCGCACAGGGGCCAGCCAGACCCAGTACTTC.

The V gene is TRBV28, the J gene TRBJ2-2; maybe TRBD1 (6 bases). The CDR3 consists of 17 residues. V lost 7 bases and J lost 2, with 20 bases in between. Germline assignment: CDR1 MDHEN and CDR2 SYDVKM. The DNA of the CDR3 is TGTGCCAGCACCCCGGGACACCTCGTCGGTAACACCGGGGAGCTGTTTTTT. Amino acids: CASTPGHLVGNTGELFF.

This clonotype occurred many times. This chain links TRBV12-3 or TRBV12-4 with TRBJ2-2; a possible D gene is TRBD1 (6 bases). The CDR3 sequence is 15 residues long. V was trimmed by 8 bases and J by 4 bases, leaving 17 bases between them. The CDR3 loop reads CASVTGNRGTGELFF. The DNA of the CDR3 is TGTGCCAGCGTAACAGGGAATCGTGGCACCGGGGAGCTGTTTTTT.

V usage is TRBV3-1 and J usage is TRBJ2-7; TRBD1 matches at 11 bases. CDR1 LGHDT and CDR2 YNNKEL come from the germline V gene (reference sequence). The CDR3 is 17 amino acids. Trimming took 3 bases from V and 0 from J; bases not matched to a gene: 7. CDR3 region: CASSQNTGTGGSYEQYF. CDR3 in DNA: TGTGCCAGCAGCCAGAATACAGGGACAGGGGGCTCCTACGAGCAGTACTTC.

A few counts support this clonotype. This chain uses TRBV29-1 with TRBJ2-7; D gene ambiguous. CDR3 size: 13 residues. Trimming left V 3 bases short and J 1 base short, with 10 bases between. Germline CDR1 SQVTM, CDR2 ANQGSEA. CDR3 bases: TGCAGCGTTGAGGACCGCGGTTCCTACGAGCAGTACTTC. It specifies CSVEDRGSYEQYF.

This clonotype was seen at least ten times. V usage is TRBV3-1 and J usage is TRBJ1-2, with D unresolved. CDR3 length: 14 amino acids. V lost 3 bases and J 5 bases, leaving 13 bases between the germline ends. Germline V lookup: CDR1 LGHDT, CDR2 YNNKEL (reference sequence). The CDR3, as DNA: TGTGCCAGCAGCCATCGGGATAAAGAGTATGGCTACACCTTC. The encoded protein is CASSHRDKEYGYTF.

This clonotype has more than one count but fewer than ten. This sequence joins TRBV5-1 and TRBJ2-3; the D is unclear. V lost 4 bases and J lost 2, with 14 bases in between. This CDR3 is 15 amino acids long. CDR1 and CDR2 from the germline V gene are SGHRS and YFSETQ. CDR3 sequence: CASSHPGADTDTQYF. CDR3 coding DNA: TGCGCCAGCAGCCATCCCGGCGCCGACACAGATACGCAGTATTTT.

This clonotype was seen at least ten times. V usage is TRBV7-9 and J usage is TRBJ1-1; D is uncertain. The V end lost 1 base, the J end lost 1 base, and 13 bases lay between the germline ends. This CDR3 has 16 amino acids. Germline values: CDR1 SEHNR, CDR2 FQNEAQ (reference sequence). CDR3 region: CASSLVTGVGNTEAFF. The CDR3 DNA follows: TGTGCCAGCAGCTTAGTTACTGGGGTGGGGAACACTGAAGCTTTCTTT.

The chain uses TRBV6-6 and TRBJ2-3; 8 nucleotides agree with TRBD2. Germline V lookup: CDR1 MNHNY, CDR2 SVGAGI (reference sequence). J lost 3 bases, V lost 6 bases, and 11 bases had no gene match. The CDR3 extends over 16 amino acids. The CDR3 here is CASSPQLAVLTDTQYF. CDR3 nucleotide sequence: TGTGCCAGCAGCCCCCAACTAGCGGTCCTGACAGATACGCAGTATTTT.

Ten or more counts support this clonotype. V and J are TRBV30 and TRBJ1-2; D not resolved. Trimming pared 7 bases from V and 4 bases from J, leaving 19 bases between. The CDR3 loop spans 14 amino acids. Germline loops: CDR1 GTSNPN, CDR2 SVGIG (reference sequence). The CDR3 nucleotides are TGTGCCTTCCAGCCTACATCGTTCAGCTATGGCTACACCTTC. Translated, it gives CAFQPTSFSYGYTF.

CDR3 sequence reads: CASSQDGAGDYNEQFF. The CDR3 nucleotides read TGCGCCAGCAGCCAAGATGGGGCGGGGGACTACAATGAGCAGTTCTTC. V is TRBV4-3 and J is TRBJ2-1; the match to TRBD2 covers 7 bases. Germline CDR1 and CDR2: LGHNA and YSLEER. The junction had 5 bases not matched to a gene; V was cut back by 0 bases and J by 3 bases. This CDR3 spans 16 amino acids.

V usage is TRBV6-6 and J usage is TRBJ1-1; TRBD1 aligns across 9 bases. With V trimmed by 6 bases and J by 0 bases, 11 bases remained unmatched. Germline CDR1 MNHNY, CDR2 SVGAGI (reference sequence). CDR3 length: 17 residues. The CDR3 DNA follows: TGTGCCAGCAGACGCAAGACTGGGACAGGGCTGAACACTGAAGCTTTCTTT. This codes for CASRRKTGTGLNTEAFF.

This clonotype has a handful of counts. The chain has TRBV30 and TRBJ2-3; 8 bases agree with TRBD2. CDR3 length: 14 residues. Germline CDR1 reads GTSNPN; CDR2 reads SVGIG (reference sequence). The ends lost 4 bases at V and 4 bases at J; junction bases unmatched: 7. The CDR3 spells CAWIGAGGSDTQYF. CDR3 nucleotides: TGTGCCTGGATCGGGGCGGGGGGCTCAGATACGCAGTATTTT.

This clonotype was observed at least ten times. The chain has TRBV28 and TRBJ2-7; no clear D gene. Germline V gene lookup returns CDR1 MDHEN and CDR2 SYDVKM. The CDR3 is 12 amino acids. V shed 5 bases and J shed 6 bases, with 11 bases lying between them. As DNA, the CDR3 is TGTGCCAGCAGTCCGCTGGGTGCCGAGCAGTACTTC. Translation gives CASSPLGAEQYF. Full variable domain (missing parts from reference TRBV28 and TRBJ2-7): DVKVTQSSRYLVKRTGEKVFLECVQDMDHENMFWYRQDPGLGLRLIYFSYDVKMKEKGDIPEGYSVSREKKERFSLILESASTNQTSMYLCASSPLGAEQYFGPGTRLTVT.

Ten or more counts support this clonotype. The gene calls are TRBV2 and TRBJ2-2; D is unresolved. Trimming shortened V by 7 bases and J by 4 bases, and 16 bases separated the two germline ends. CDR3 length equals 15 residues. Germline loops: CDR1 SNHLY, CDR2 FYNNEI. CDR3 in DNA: TGTGCCAGCATCGAACGTGGGTGGAGCACCGGGGAGCTGTTTTTT. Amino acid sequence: CASIERGWSTGELFF.

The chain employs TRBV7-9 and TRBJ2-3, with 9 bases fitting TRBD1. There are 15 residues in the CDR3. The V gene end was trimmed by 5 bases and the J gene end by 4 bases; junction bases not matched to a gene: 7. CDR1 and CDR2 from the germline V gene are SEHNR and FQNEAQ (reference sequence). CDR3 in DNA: TGTGCCAGCAGCCGATGGGACAGGGTCTCAGATACGCAGTATTTT. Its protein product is CASSRWDRVSDTQYF.

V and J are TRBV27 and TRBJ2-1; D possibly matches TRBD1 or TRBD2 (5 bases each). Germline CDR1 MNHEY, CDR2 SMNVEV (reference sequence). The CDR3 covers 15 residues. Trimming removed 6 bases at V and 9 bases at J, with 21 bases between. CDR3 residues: CASSKRTQGEGEQFF. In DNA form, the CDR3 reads TGTGCCAGCAGCAAAAGGACCCAGGGAGAGGGTGAGCAGTTCTTC.

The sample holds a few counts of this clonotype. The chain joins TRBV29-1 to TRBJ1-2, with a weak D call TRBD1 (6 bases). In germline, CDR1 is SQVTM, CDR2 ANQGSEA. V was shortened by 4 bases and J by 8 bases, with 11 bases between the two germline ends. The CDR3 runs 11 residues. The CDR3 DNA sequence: TGCAGCGTTGTATTAGGGGGAGGCTACACCTTC. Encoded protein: CSVVLGGGYTF.

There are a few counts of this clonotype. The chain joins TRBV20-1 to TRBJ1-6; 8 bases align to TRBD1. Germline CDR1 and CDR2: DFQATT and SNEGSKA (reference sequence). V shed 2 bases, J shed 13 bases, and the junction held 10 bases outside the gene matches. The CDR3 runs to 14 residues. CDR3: CSARPRTGGSPLHF. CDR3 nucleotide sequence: TGCAGTGCTAGACCAAGAACAGGGGGTTCTCCCCTCCACTTT.

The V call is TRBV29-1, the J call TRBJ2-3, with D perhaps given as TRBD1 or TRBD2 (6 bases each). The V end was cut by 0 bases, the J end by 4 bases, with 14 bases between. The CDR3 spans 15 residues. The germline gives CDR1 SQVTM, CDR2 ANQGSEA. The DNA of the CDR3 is TGCAGCGTTGAAGATATACAGGGAGGTGCAGATACGCAGTATTTT. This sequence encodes CSVEDIQGGADTQYF.

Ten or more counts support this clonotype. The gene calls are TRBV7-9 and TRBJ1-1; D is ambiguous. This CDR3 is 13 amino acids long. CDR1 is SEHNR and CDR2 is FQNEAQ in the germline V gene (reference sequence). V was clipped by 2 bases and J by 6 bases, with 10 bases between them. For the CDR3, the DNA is TGTGCCAGCAGCTTAACGGGGTCGGCTGAAGCTTTCTTT. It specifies CASSLTGSAEAFF. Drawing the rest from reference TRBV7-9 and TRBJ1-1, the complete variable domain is DTGVSQNPRHKITKRGQNVTFRCDPISEHNRLYWYRQTLGQGPEFLTYFQNEAQLEKSRLLSDRFSAERPKGSFSTLEIQRTEQGDSAMYLCASSLTGSAEAFFGQGTRLTVV.

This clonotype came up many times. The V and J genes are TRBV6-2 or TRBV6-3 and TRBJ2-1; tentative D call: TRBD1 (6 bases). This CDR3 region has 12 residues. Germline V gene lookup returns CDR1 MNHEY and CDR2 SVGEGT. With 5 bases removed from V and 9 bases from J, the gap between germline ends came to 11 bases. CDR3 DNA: TGTGCCAGCAGTCAGGGGAACGGTGAGCAGTTCTTC. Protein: CASSQGNGEQFF.